These 9 T cell receptor beta chains were all obtained from the same sample, sequenced in a study of long-term antiretroviral therapy in people with HIV. The run of the v3.0 immunoSEQ assay was at survey level. Libraries were prepared by immunoSEQ multiplex PCR; TCRdb keeps only in-frame clonotypes and omits some of them. The data show 20,000 to 25,000 clones, roughly three quarters seen once. Material: unsorted PBMCs, obtained 1.1 years before starting antiretroviral therapy. The receptors derive from a woman aged 40 to 50 with HIV.

The chain carries TRBV18 and TRBJ2-3, with a tentative D call TRBD2 (6 bases). The V and J ends lost 3 bases and 0 bases respectively, with 16 bases between them. Germline V gene data show CDR1 as KGHSH and CDR2 as LQKENI. The length of the CDR3 is 17 residues. CDR3 sequence (DNA): TGTGCCAGCTCACCGCTTAGCGGTACCCTAAGCACAGATACGCAGTATTTT. Protein sequence: CASSPLSGTLSTDTQYF.

The rearrangement links TRBV19 to TRBJ2-7; weak D call: TRBD1 (5 bases). This CDR3 spans 14 amino acids. V shed 4 bases and J shed 2 bases, with 12 bases lying between them. CDR1 is LNHDA and CDR2 is SQIVND in the germline V gene (reference sequence). The CDR3 sequence is CASSTPGLPYEQYF. The CDR3 nucleotides read TGTGCCAGTAGTACCCCAGGGTTGCCCTACGAGCAGTACTTC.

The sample holds one count of this clone. This chain uses TRBV9 with TRBJ2-5, with TRBD2 identical over 10 bases. CDR1 and CDR2 from the germline V gene are SGDLS and YYNGEE. There are 15 residues in the CDR3. V shed 2 bases, J shed 2 bases, and the junction held 3 bases outside the gene matches. The CDR3 sequence is CASSVLAGAQETQYF. CDR3 nucleotide sequence: TGTGCCAGCAGCGTTCTAGCGGGGGCACAAGAGACCCAGTACTTC.

The rearrangement uses TRBV19 and TRBJ2-5; D perhaps matches TRBD2 (6 bases). The ends were cut back, 5 bases at V and 5 bases at J, with 18 bases in the middle. The CDR3 loop spans 15 amino acids. The germline V gene has CDR1 LNHDA and CDR2 SQIVND (reference sequence). This chain's CDR3 is CASSDPPAGTETQYF. Here the CDR3 DNA reads TGTGCCAGTAGTGATCCCCCGGCGGGAACGGAGACCCAGTACTTC. The variable domain in full, with the rest retrieved from reference TRBV19 and TRBJ2-5, is DGGITQSPKYLFRKEGQNVTLSCEQNLNHDAMYWYRQDPGQGLRLIYYSQIVNDFQKGDIAEGYSVSREKKESFPLTVTSAQKNPTAFYLCASSDPPAGTETQYFGPGTRLLVL.

V gene TRBV27 combines with J gene TRBJ2-3, with D uncertain. Looked up from germline, CDR1 is MNHEY and CDR2 is SMNVEV (reference sequence). V was shortened by 6 bases and J by 4 bases, with 5 bases between the two germline ends. The CDR3 covers 11 residues. CDR3 in amino acids: CASRQADTQYF. CDR3 sequence (DNA): TGTGCCAGCAGGCAGGCAGATACGCAGTATTTT.

The chain employs TRBV7-2 and TRBJ2-3, with 15 bases fitting TRBD2. CDR3 length equals 18 residues. The V segment lost 5 bases and the J segment 0 bases; nucleotides outside the gene matches: 6. Looked up from germline, CDR1 is SGHTA and CDR2 is FQGNSA. The CDR3, as DNA: TGTGCCAGCAGCCAAGGGACTAGCGGGAGGCCTAGCACAGATACGCAGTATTTT. Translating it yields CASSQGTSGRPSTDTQYF.

CDR3 residues: CASSLEGNSGNTIYF. The CDR3 bases are TGTGCCAGCAGCTTGGAGGGAAACTCTGGAAACACCATATATTTT. The chain carries TRBV5-5 and TRBJ1-3; D uncertain. The CDR3 is 15 amino acids. Germline CDR1 reads SGHKS; CDR2 reads YYEKEE (reference sequence). V was pared by 0 bases and J by 0 bases, with 7 bases between.

This clone is a singleton in its sample. V is TRBV4-1 and J is TRBJ1-1; 8 bases are a match to TRBD1. Germline CDR1 is MGHRA and CDR2 is YSYEKL. V lost 4 bases to trimming and J lost 4 bases; unmatched junction nucleotides: 5. This CDR3 is 14 amino acids long. CDR3: CASSLRTGSTEAFF. The CDR3 nucleotides read TGCGCCAGCAGCCTCCGGACAGGGAGCACTGAAGCTTTCTTT.

The chain carries TRBV10-3 and TRBJ2-5, with 10 nucleotides matching TRBD2. Germline-derived CDR1 and CDR2 are ENHRY and SYGVKD. The CDR3 runs to 13 residues. The trim removed 6 bases at V and 5 bases at J, leaving 3 bases unmatched. For the CDR3, the DNA is TGTGCCATCAGGGGGACTAGCGAGGAGACCCAGTACTTC. Translating it yields CAIRGTSEETQYF.